This record covers a single T cell receptor (beta chain). Amplification used 60 Vbeta primers and 13 Jbeta primers. Sequencing was performed with immunoSEQ multiplex PCR; in TCRdb, only in-frame clones are kept and a portion is missing. The sample lists roughly 250,000 clones, about four fifths occurring once. This sample is part of a study of cytomegalovirus exposure and HLA in healthy donors. Trimming took off 3 bases at V and 2 bases at J, with 17 bases between the two ends. The CDR3 length is 17 residues. The germline gives CDR1 SGHVS, CDR2 FQNEAQ. This TCR derives from a girl aged 2 to 9 in good health and CMV-seronegative. Sequenced material: PBMCs. The chain is built from TRBV7-8 and TRBJ1-5; D is unresolved. This CDR3 is CASSFGRIPGGNQPQHF. The CDR3, as DNA: TGTGCCAGCAGCTTCGGCAGGATCCCCGGTGGCAATCAGCCCCAGCATTTT.